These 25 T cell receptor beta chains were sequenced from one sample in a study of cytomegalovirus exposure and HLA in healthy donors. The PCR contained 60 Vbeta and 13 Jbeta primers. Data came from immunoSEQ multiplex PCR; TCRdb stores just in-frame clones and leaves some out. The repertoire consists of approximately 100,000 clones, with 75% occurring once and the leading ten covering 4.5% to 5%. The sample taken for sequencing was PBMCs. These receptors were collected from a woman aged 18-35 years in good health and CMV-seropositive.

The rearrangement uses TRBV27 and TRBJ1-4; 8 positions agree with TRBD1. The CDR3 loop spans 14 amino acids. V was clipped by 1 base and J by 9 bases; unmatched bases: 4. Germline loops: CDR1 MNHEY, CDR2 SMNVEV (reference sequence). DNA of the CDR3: TGTGCCAGCAGTTTATTGGACAGGGACAAAAAACTGTTTTTT. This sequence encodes CASSLLDRDKKLFF.

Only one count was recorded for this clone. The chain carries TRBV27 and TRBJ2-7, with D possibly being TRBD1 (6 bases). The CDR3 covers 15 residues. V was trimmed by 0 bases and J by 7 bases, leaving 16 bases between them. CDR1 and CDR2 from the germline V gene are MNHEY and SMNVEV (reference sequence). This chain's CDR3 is CASSLSATGMPEQYF. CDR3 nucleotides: TGTGCCAGCAGTTTATCAGCGACAGGCATGCCAGAGCAGTACTTC.

The DNA for the CDR3 is TGCGCCAGCAGCCAAGGACTCTCTGGAAACACCATATATTTT. This encodes CASSQGLSGNTIYF. This chain uses TRBV4-1 with TRBJ1-3; D remains ambiguous. Trimming pared 1 base from V and 0 bases from J, leaving 4 bases between. Germline values: CDR1 MGHRA, CDR2 YSYEKL. The CDR3 has 14 residues.

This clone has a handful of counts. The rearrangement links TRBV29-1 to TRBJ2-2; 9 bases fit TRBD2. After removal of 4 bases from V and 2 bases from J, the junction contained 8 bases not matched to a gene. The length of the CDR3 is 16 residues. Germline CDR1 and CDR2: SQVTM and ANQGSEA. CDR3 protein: CSVGAREGVNTGELFF. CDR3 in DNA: TGCAGCGTTGGAGCGCGGGAGGGCGTAAACACCGGGGAGCTGTTTTTT.

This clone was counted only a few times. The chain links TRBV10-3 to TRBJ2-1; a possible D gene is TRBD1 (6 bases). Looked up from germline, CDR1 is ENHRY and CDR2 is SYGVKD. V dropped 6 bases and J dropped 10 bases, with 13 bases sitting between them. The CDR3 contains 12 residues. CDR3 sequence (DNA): TGTGCCATCAGGTCAGGGGAAGGGGAGCAGTTCTTC. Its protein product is CAIRSGEGEQFF.

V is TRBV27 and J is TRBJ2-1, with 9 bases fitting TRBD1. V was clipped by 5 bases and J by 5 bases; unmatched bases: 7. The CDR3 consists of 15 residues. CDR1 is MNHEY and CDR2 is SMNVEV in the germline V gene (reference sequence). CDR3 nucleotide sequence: TGTGCCAGCAGTCCTCTGACAGGGGGGAACAATGAGCAGTTCTTC. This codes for CASSPLTGGNNEQFF.

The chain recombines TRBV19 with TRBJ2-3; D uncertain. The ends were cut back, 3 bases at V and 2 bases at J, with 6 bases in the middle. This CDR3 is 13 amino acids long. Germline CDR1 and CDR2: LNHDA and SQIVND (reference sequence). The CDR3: CASSIADTDTQYF. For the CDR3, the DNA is TGTGCCAGTAGTATCGCGGACACAGATACGCAGTATTTT.

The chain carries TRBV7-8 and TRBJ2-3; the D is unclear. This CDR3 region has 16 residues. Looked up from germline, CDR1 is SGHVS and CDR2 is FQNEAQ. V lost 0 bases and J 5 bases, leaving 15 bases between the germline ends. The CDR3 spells CASSLAFFAGRDTQYF. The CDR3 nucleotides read TGTGCCAGCAGCTTAGCATTTTTCGCTGGCAGAGATACGCAGTATTTT.

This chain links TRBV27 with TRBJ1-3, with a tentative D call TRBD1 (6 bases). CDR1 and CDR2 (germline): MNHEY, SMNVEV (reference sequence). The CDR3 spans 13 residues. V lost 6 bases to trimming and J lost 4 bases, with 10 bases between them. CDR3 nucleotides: TGTGCCAGCAGACAGGGTGGAGGAAACACCATATATTTT. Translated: CASRQGGGNTIYF.

The CDR3 nucleotides read TGTGCCAGCAGTGACAACTCTGAGGGCACTGAAGCTTTCTTT. Amino acid sequence: CASSDNSEGTEAFF. The rearrangement joins TRBV6-1 to TRBJ1-1, with D unclear. Trimming took off 3 bases at V and 4 bases at J, with 12 bases between the two ends. Germline lookup yields CDR1 MNHNS and CDR2 SASEGT. CDR3 length: 14 residues.

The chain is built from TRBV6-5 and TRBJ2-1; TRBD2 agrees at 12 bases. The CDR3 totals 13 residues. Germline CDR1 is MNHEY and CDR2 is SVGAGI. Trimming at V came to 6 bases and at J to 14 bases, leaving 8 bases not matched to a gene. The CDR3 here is CASRLAGGSEEFF. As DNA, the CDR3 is TGTGCCAGCAGACTAGCGGGAGGCTCCGAGGAGTTCTTC.

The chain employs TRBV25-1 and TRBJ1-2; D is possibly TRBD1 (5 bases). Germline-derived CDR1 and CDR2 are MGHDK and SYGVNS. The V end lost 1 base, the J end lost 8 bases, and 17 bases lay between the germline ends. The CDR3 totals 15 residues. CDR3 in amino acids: CASSESEGAGIGYTF. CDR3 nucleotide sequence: TGTGCCAGCAGTGAATCGGAAGGGGCAGGGATCGGCTACACCTTC.

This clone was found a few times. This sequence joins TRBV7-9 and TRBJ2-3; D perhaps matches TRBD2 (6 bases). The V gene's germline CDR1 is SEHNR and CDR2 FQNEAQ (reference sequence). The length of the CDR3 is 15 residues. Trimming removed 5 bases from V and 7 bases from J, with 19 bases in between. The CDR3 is CASSVGGDPSNTQYF. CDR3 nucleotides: TGTGCCAGCAGCGTCGGCGGGGACCCGTCGAATACGCAGTATTTT.

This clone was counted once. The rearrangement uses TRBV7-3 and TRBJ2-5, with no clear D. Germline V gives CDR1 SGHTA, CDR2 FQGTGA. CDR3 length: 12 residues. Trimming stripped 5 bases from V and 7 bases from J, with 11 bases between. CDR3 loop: CASSAISGTQYF. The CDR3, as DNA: TGTGCCAGCAGCGCCATTTCAGGGACCCAGTACTTC.

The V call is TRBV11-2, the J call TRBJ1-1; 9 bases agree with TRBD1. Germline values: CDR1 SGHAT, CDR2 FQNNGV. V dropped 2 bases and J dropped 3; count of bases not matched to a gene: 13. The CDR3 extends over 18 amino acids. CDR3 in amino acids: CASSLNRGRPSEDTEAFF. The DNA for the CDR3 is TGTGCCAGCAGCTTAAACAGGGGGCGCCCATCGGAGGACACTGAAGCTTTCTTT.

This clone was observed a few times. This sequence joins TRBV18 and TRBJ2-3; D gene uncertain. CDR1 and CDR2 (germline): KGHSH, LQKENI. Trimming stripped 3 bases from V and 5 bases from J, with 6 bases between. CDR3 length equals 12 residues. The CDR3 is CASSPYGDTQYF. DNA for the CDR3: TGTGCCAGCTCACCCTATGGAGATACGCAGTATTTT.

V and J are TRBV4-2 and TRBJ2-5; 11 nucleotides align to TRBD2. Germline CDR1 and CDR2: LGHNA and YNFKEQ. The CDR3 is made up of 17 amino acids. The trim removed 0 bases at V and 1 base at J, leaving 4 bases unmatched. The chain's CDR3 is CASSQDVTSGSQETQYF. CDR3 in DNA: TGTGCCAGCAGCCAAGATGTCACTAGCGGGAGCCAAGAGACCCAGTACTTC.

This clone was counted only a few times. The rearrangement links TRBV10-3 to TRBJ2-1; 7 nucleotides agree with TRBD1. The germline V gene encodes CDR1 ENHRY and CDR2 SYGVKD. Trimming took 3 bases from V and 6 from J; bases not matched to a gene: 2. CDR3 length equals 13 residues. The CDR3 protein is CAISDRDSNEQFF. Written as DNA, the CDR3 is TGTGCCATCAGTGACCGGGACAGCAATGAGCAGTTCTTC.

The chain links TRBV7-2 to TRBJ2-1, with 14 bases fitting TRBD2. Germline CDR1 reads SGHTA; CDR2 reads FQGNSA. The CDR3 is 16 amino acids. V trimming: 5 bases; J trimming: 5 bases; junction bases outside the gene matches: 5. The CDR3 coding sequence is TGTGCCAGCAGCAAATCGGGACTAGCGGGGGACAATGAGCAGTTCTTC. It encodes CASSKSGLAGDNEQFF.

The CDR3 here is CSHIDSYGYTF. For the CDR3, the DNA is TGCAGCCACATCGACAGCTATGGCTACACCTTC. The V gene is TRBV29-1, the J gene TRBJ1-2, with D maybe TRBD1 (5 bases). Per germline, CDR1 SQVTM and CDR2 ANQGSEA. V was pared by 8 bases and J by 4 bases, with 11 bases between. The CDR3 runs to 11 residues.

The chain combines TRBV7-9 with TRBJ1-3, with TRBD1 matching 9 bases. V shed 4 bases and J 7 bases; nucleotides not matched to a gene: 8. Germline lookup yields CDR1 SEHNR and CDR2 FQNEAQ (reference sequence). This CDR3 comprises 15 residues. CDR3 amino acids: CASSSPRDRVNTIYF. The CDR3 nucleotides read TGTGCCAGCAGCTCACCCCGGGACAGGGTGAACACCATATATTTT. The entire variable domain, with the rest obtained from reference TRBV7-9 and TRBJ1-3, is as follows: DTGVSQNPRHKITKRGQNVTFRCDPISEHNRLYWYRQTLGQGPEFLTYFQNEAQLEKSRLLSDRFSAERPKGSFSTLEIQRTEQGDSAMYLCASSSPRDRVNTIYFGEGSWLTVV.

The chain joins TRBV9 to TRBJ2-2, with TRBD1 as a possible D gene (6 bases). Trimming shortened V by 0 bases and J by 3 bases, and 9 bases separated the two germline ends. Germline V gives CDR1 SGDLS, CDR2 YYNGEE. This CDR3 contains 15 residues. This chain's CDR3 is CASSVADSHTGELFF. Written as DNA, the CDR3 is TGTGCCAGCAGCGTAGCGGACAGCCACACCGGGGAGCTGTTTTTT.

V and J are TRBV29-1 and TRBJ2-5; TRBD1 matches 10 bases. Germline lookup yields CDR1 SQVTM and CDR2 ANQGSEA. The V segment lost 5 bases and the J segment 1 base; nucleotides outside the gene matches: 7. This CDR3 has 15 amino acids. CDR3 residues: CSVRPGQGPQETQYF. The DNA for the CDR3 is TGCAGCGTTCGTCCGGGACAGGGGCCCCAAGAGACCCAGTACTTC.

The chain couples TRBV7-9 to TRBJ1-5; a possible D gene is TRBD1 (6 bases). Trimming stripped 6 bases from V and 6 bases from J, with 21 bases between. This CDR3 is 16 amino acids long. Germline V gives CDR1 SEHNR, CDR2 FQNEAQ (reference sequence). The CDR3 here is CASSENPGHGPQPQHF. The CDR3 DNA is TGTGCCAGCAGTGAAAATCCGGGACACGGTCCTCAGCCCCAGCATTTT.

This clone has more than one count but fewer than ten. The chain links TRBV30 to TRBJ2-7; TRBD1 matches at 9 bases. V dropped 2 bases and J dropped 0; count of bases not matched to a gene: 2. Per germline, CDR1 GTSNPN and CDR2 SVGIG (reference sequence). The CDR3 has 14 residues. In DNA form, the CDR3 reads TGTGCCTGGAGTACGGGACAGGGCTCCTACGAGCAGTACTTC. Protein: CAWSTGQGSYEQYF.